This T cell receptor beta chain was found in a study of long-term antiretroviral therapy in people with HIV. Study-level findings and limits: At every time point, clones expanded before ART dominated the repertoire. Among HIV repertoires, CDR3 length ranges were narrower than those of controls.

DNA was extracted from roughly 1-10 million thawed cryopreserved PBMC. At survey level, the immunoSEQ assay was run in its v3.0 version. Sequencing aimed at about 35,000-50,000 T-cell genomes per sample. The method was immunoSEQ multiplex PCR; TCRdb's version includes in-frame clones alone and lacks a portion of them. The sample has tens of thousands of clones; 93% are singletons. In the case of this clone: Its antigen is not known.

This CDR3 has 16 amino acids. Germline CDR1 reads LGHNT; CDR2 reads FRNRAP. Trimming took 5 bases from V and 2 from J; bases not matched to a gene: 10. The specimen comprised unsorted PBMCs, sampled 6.2 years after starting antiretroviral therapy. The genes are TRBV12-5 and TRBJ2-3, with TRBD1 identical over 7 bases. The sequence came from a man between 40 and 49 years old with HIV. The CDR3 nucleotides are TGTGCTAGTGGTACAGCGGACAGGCTAGACACAGATACGCAGTATTTT. Protein: CASGTADRLDTDTQYF.